The rows below give T cell receptor beta chains drawn from one sample of a study of graft-versus-host responses after intestinal transplantation. Clones were sequenced by immunoSEQ multiplex PCR, and TCRdb holds only the in-frame ones, with some missing. The data show about 97,000 clones, about 93% seen once. The sample here was PBMCs, taken around 450 days after intestinal transplant. The receptors were sampled from a human patient who received an intestinal transplant, so some T cells may come from the graft donor. Both conserved end residues are part of each CDR3. D genes are given only for firm matches. Rows may omit the clone size; those that give it use once, few, many or a size class.

J gene	clone size	D gene	V gene	CDR3 DNA	CDR3 protein
TRBJ2-2	NA	NA	TRBV7-3	TGTGCCAGCAGCCGGACAGTTAACACCGGGGAGCTGTTTTTT	CASSRTVNTGELFF
TRBJ2-1	NA	TRBD2	TRBV2	TGTGCCAGCAGTGAACCGCTAGCGGGGGTATGGCTTATGATCAATGAGCAGTTCTTC	CASSEPLAGVWLMINEQFF
TRBJ2-3	NA	TRBD2	TRBV27	TGTGCCAGCAGTCCAAACTTAGCGGGGTGGACAGATACGCAGTATTTT	CASSPNLAGWTDTQYF
TRBJ2-1	NA	NA	TRBV18	TGTGCCAGCTCACCACCTTCTAGGGGATACAATGAGCAGTTCTTC	CASSPPSRGYNEQFF
TRBJ2-3	NA	NA	TRBV7-9	TGTGCCAGCAGCTTTTTTTGGGGGCCCGGCACAGATACGCAGTATTTT	CASSFFWGPGTDTQYF
TRBJ2-1	NA	TRBD2	TRBV5-5	TGTGCCAGCAGCGCCACTAGCGGGGGGCCGAGCTCCTACAATGAGCAGTTCTTC	CASSATSGGPSSYNEQFF
TRBJ1-5	NA	NA	TRBV10-3	TGTGCCATCAGTGTGGGAAATGGGGTCGATCAGCCCCAGCATTTT	CAISVGNGVDQPQHF
TRBJ2-1	NA	TRBD2	TRBV5-4	TGTGCCAGCAGCTTGGGACTAGCGGGGGGGCGCAATGAGCAGTTCTTC	CASSLGLAGGRNEQFF
TRBJ2-1	NA	TRBD2	TRBV10-3	TGTGCCATCAGTGAGGCGGGGGACTACAATGAGCAGTTCTTC	CAISEAGDYNEQFF
TRBJ2-7	once	NA	TRBV29-1	TGCAGCGCACAGACAGGCCGAAGCTCCTACGAGCAGTACTTC	CSAQTGRSSYEQYF
TRBJ2-7	NA	NA	TRBV29-1	TGCAGCGGCGGACGGGCCTTCTACGAGCAGTACTTC	CSGGRAFYEQYF
TRBJ1-5	NA	NA	TRBV5-6	TGTGCCAGCAGCTTATGGGGTGGCAATCAGCCCCAGCATTTT	CASSLWGGNQPQHF
TRBJ2-7	NA	NA	TRBV7-9	TGTGCCAGCAGCCCCGACAGCCACTACGAGCAGTACTTC	CASSPDSHYEQYF
TRBJ2-3	once	TRBD2	TRBV10-1	TGCGCCAGCAGTAGGGGCGCGGGGGTTCCAGATACGCAGTATTTT	CASSRGAGVPDTQYF
TRBJ1-5	once	NA	TRBV4-2	TGTGCCAGCAGCCACATTATCGCGGACGGCGGGGATCAGCCCCAGCATTTT	CASSHIIADGGDQPQHF
TRBJ1-2	NA	NA	TRBV10-3	TGTGCCATCAGTGTGGCAGGGGCTAACTATGGCTACACCTTC	CAISVAGANYGYTF
TRBJ1-3	once	NA	TRBV5-6	TGTGCCGGCAGCTTGTCTCGCGGATCTGGAAACACCATATACTTT	CAGSLSRGSGNTIYF
TRBJ2-2	NA	NA	TRBV9	TGTGCCAGCAGCGTAGGGGGCCTTAACACCGGGGAGCTGTTTTTT	CASSVGGLNTGELFF
TRBJ2-7	NA	NA	TRBV5-4	TGTGCCAGCAGCTTGGACAAGTCTCGTTCCGAGCAGTACTTC	CASSLDKSRSEQYF
TRBJ1-1	NA	NA	TRBV28	TGTGCCAGCACCCGCGGGGGGGGCGCGTTGTACACTGAAGCTTTCTTT	CASTRGGGALYTEAFF
TRBJ2-1	few	TRBD2	TRBV6-6	TGTGCCAGCCAGGGAACAGCGGGGGGCTACAATGAGCAGTTCTTC	CASQGTAGGYNEQFF
TRBJ1-1	NA	TRBD1	TRBV29-1	TGCAGCGCCAAGACAGGGGGCCTCAACACTGAAGCTTTCTTT	CSAKTGGLNTEAFF
TRBJ1-4	once	NA	TRBV6-5	TGTGCCAGCTCGGGGGCGGGGACTAATGAAAAACTGTTTTTT	CASSGAGTNEKLFF
TRBJ2-1	NA	TRBD1	TRBV5-6	TGTGCCAGCAGCGCCGGGACAGGGGTGGTCAATGAGCAGTTCTTC	CASSAGTGVVNEQFF
TRBJ2-7	NA	TRBD2	TRBV27	TGTGCCAGCAGTTTATCGGCTAGCGGATACTACGAGCAGTACTTC	CASSLSASGYYEQYF
TRBJ2-2	NA	TRBD1	TRBV18	TGTGCCAGCTCACGGGACAGGGCCCCCACGAGGGACGGGGAGCTGTTTTTT	CASSRDRAPTRDGELFF
TRBJ2-1	NA	NA	TRBV9	TGTGCCAGCAGCGTAGCTCTGGGGGGGGGCAAGAATGAGCAGTTCTTC	CASSVALGGGKNEQFF
TRBJ2-5	NA	NA	TRBV7-6	TGTGCCACTGAGGACTGGGGGACCCAGTACTTC	CATEDWGTQYF
TRBJ2-7	NA	NA	TRBV6-6	TGTGCCAGCAGTGACACGGGGTCCGAGCAGTACTTC	CASSDTGSEQYF
TRBJ1-4	NA	TRBD1	TRBV4-2	TGTGCCAGCAGCCAAGGACAGGGGCATAATGAAAAACTGTTTTTT	CASSQGQGHNEKLFF
TRBJ1-1	NA	NA	TRBV5-1	TGCGCCAGCAGCTTGGCCGGGCCGGTCACTGAAGCTTTCTTT	CASSLAGPVTEAFF
TRBJ2-1	NA	TRBD2	TRBV28	TGTGCCAGCAGTTTTATTCCGGGCGGGGGAAAGTACAATGAGCAGTTCTTC	CASSFIPGGGKYNEQFF
TRBJ1-5	few	NA	TRBV19	TGTGCCAGTAGTCGATGGGGCTATAGCAATCAGCCCCAGCATTTT	CASSRWGYSNQPQHF
TRBJ2-1	NA	TRBD2	TRBV10-2	TGCGCCAGCAGTGCGATCGGGACTAGCGGGCCTGCGGGGGGTAATGAGCAGTTCTTC	CASSAIGTSGPAGGNEQFF
TRBJ1-1	NA	NA	TRBV5-1	TGCGCCAGCAGCAAAAAGGACATTTTGAGCCCCACTGAAGCTTTCTTT	CASSKKDILSPTEAFF
TRBJ1-1	NA	NA	TRBV13	TGTGCCAGCAGCTTAGGCCGTGGGGCTTCTGAAGCTTTCTTT	CASSLGRGASEAFF
TRBJ2-3	NA	NA	TRBV5-1	TGCGCCAGCAGCCCGGGATTCGGCACAGATACGCAGTATTTT	CASSPGFGTDTQYF
TRBJ1-6	once	TRBD1	TRBV2	TGTGCCAGCAGTGAACTCCCAGGGGGCAGGTGGACACCCCTCCACTTT	CASSELPGGRWTPLHF
TRBJ2-6	few	NA	TRBV19	TGTGCCAGTAGTCCCCCTCCTGTCGGCTCTGGGGCCAACGTCCTGACTTTC	CASSPPPVGSGANVLTF
TRBJ1-6	NA	NA	TRBV7-9	TGTGCCAGCAGCACCGGTGAAGGGGTTCAGTCACCCCTCCACTTT	CASSTGEGVQSPLHF
TRBJ1-2	once	NA	TRBV19	TGTGCCAGTAGTATTCTACGACCTAACTATGGCTACACCTTC	CASSILRPNYGYTF
TRBJ2-7	NA	TRBD1	TRBV9	TGTGCCAGCAGCCCACGAGGACAGGCCTACGAGCAGTACTTC	CASSPRGQAYEQYF
TRBJ1-3	NA	NA	TRBV12-5	TGTGCTAGTGGTTTGGTACACGGGGCTGGAAACACCATATATTTT	CASGLVHGAGNTIYF
TRBJ1-1	NA	NA	TRBV6-5	TGTGCCAGCAGTTACTCGAGGAGCACTGAAGCTTTCTTT	CASSYSRSTEAFF
TRBJ2-3	NA	TRBD2	TRBV19	TGTGCCAGTAGTATAAGAGCGGGGGCTTTGGATACGCAGTATTTT	CASSIRAGALDTQYF